What follows is one TCR beta chain and its context. Its antigen remains unknown. The data originate from a study of post-analysis software for immune sequencing data. Built from TCR beta cDNA, the libraries had unique molecular identifiers in them. In TCRdb, the PCR reads were re-called with MiXCR into one record per CDR3 protein. The table shows about 820,000 distinct CDR3 sequences, with roughly 58% occurring only once. Germline V CDR1 and CDR2: DFQATT, SNEGSKA (reference sequence). This CDR3 spans 12 amino acids. V shed 3 bases and J shed 6 bases, with 11 bases lying between them. Study-level findings and limits: People with multiple sclerosis had a significantly lower normalized Chao1 diversity than controls did. Clustering by F measure revealed strong co-clustering among samples prepared together in one batch. Patients used roughly five TRBV segments, including TRBV5-6, TRBV5-1 and TRBV20-1, more often than controls.

Sequenced: blood. The chain couples TRBV20-1 to TRBJ1-2; D is undetermined. The TCR comes from a girl between 10 and 17 years old with multiple sclerosis. CDR3 region: CSASPSGDGYTF. In nucleotides, the CDR3 is TGCAGTGCTAGCCCGAGCGGGGATGGCTACACCTTC.